This note documents a single T cell receptor beta chain sequence. The antigen remains undetermined. The data were taken from a study of CD8 T cells in Susac syndrome. The study, taken as a whole, reports: The study's TCR sequencing and HLA analysis drew on a certain number of individuals. That number was acknowledged as relatively small.

The authors reverse transcribed about 0.5 to 1 ug RNA with random hexamers. A multiplex approach, immunoSEQ multiplex PCR, amplified TCR beta CDR3 across 54 Vbeta and 13 Jbeta. A single record per CDR3 protein comes from TCRdb applying MiXCR to the immunoSEQ multiplex PCR reads. Of tens of thousands of distinct CDR3 sequences in the sample, roughly 95% were seen once. As judged by recently defined diagnostic criteria, patients with Susac syndrome had definite or probable disease. Both CD4+ and CD8+ T cells were negatively isolated, and TEMRA cells underwent FACS enrichment. Material for sequencing was CD8+ T cells from PBMCs. This clonotype was obtained from a human donor with Susac syndrome.

CDR3 in DNA: TGTGCCAGCAGTTTAGACCGACAGGCACTATGGAGGGAGCAGTACTTC. Its protein is CASSLDRQALWREQYF. The chain combines TRBV27 with TRBJ2-7, with a weak D call TRBD1 (6 bases). Deletions cut 2 bases from V and 7 bases from J, with 21 bases between. The germline V gene encodes CDR1 MNHEY and CDR2 SMNVEV (reference sequence). CDR3 size: 16 residues.